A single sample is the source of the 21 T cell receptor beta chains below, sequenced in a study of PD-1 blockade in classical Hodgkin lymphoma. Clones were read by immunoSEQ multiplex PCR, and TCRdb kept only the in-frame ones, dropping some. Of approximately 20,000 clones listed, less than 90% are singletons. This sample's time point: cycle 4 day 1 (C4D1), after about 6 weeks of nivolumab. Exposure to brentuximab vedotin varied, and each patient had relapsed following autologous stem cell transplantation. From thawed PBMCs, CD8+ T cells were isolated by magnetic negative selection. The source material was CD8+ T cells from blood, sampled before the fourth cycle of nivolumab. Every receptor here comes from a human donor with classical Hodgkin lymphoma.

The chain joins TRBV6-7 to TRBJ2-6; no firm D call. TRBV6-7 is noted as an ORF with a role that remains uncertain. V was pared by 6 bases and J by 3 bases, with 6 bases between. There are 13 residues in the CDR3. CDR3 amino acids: CASRAFGANVLTF. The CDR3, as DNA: TGTGCCAGCAGGGCGTTTGGGGCCAACGTCCTGACTTTC.

The CDR3 coding sequence is TGTGCCAGTAGTGATGGCGGGAGGGCCATAGATACGCAGTATTTT. Protein product: CASSDGGRAIDTQYF. The rearrangement uses TRBV19 and TRBJ2-3, with 9 bases identical to TRBD2. Germline V gene lookup returns CDR1 LNHDA and CDR2 SQIVND (reference sequence). Germline trimming cut 5 bases from V and 5 bases from J; bases unmatched to any gene: 8. CDR3 length: 15 amino acids.

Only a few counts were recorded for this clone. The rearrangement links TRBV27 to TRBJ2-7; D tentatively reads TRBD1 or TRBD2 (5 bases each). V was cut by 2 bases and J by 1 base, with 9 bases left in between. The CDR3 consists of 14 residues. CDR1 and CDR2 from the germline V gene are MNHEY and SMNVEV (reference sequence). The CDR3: CASSLGDGSYEQYF. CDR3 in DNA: TGTGCCAGCAGTTTAGGGGACGGTTCCTACGAGCAGTACTTC.

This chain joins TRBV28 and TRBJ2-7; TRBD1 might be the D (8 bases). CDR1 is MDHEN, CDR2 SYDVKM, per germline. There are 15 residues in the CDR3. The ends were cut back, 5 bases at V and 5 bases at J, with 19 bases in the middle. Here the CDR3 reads CASSLGQGGLDEQYF. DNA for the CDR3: TGTGCCAGCAGTCTAGGACAGGGAGGGCTGGACGAGCAGTACTTC.

CDR3 DNA sequence: TGTGCCAGCAGCTTGATGCCAGGGGATACCTACGAGCAGTACTTC. Residues: CASSLMPGDTYEQYF. The chain is built from TRBV5-6 and TRBJ2-7; D is possibly TRBD1 (6 bases). Germline V gene lookup returns CDR1 SGHDT and CDR2 YYEEEE. The V and J ends lost 1 base and 2 bases respectively, with 13 bases between them. The CDR3 runs to 15 residues.

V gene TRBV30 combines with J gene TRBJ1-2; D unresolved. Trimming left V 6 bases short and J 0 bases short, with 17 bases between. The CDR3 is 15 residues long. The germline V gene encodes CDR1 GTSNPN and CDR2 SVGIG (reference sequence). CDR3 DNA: TGTGCCTGCCTTGGGATATTCGGGACTAACTATGGCTACACCTTC. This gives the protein CACLGIFGTNYGYTF.

The CDR3 spells CASSLRETRLEQFF. The CDR3 DNA follows: TGTGCCAGCAGCTTGCGGGAGACACGACTTGAGCAGTTCTTC. The chain is built from TRBV5-8 and TRBJ2-1, with D maybe TRBD2 (6 bases). With 1 base removed from V and 9 bases from J, the gap between germline ends came to 14 bases. The CDR3 has 14 amino acids. Germline V gives CDR1 SGHTS, CDR2 YDEGEE.

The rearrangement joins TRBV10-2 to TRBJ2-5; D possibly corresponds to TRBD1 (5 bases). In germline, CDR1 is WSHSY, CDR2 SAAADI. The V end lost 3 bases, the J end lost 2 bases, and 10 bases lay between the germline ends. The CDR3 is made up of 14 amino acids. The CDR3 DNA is TGCGCCAGCAGTGATATGTACAGGCAAGAGACCCAGTACTTC. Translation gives CASSDMYRQETQYF.

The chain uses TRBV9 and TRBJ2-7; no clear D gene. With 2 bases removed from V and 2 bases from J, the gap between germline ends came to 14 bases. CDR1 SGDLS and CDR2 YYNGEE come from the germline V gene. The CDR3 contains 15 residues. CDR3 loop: CASSVSGDHTYEQYF. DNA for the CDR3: TGTGCCAGCAGCGTCTCCGGAGATCACACCTACGAGCAGTACTTC.

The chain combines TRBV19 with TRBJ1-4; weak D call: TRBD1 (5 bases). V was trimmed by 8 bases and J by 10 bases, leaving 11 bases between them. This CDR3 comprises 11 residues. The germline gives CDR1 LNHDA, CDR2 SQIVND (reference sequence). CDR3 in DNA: TGTGCCAGTCTGGGGGGGGGAAAACTGTTTTTT. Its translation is CASLGGGKLFF.

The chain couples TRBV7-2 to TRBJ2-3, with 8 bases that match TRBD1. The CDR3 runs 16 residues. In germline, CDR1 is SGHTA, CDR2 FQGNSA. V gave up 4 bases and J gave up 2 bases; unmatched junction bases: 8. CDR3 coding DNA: TGTGCCAGCAGCTCCGGGACAGGAATTTTCACAGATACGCAGTATTTT. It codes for CASSSGTGIFTDTQYF.

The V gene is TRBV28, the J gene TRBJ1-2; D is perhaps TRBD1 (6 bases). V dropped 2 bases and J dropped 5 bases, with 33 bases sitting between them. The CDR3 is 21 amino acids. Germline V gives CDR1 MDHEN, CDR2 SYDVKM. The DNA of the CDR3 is TGTGCCAGCAGTTTAGTCGGACTATCGGGGAGACCCCAACAGGGATCATATGGCTACACCTTC. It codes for CASSLVGLSGRPQQGSYGYTF.

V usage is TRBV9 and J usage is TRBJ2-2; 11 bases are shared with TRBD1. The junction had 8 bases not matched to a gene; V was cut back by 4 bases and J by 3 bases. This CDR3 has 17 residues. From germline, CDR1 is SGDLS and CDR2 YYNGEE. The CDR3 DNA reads TGTGCCAGCAGCCATTCTCGGGACAGGGGGTACACCGGGGAGCTGTTTTTT. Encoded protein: CASSHSRDRGYTGELFF.

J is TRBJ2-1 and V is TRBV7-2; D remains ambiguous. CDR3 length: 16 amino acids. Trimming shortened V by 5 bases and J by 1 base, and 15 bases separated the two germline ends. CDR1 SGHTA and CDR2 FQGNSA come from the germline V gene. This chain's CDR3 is CASSLRPAESYNEQFF. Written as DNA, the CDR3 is TGTGCCAGCAGCCTCCGCCCGGCGGAGTCCTACAATGAGCAGTTCTTC.

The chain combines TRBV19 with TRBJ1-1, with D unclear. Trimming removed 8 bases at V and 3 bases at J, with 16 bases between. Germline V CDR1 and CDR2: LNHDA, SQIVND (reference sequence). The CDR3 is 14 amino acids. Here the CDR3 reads CASRSTPGHTEAFF. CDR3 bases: TGTGCCAGTCGCTCAACCCCGGGTCACACTGAAGCTTTCTTT.

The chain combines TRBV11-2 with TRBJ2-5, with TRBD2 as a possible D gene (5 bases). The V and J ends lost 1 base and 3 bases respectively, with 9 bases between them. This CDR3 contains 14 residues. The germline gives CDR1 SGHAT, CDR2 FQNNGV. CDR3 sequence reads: CASSLAGFKETQYF. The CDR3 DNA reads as TGTGCCAGCAGCTTAGCGGGGTTCAAAGAGACCCAGTACTTC.

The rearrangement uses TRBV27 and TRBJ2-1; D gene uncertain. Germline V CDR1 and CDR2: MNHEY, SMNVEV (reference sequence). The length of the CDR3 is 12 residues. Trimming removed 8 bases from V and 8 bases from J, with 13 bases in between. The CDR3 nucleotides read TGTGCCAGCTTCGGCCCAGAGGATGAGCAGTTCTTC. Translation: CASFGPEDEQFF.

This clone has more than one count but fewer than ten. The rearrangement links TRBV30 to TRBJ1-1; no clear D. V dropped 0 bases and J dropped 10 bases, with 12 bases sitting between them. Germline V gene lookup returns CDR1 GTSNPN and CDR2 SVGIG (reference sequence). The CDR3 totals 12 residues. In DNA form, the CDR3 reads TGTGCCTGGAGTGTTTTCCCGGACCCAGCTTTCTTT. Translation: CAWSVFPDPAFF.

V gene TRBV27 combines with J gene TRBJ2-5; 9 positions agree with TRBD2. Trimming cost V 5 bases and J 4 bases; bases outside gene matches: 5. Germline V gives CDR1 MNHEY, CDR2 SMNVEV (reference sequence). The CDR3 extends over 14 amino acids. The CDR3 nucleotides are TGTGCCAGCAGTAACCCAGCGGGAGGAGAGACCCAGTACTTC. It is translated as CASSNPAGGETQYF.

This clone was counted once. The CDR3 reads CASSFISARIETQYF. The DNA of the CDR3 is TGTGCCAGCAGCTTTATCTCGGCCCGGATAGAGACCCAGTACTTC. V usage is TRBV7-9 and J usage is TRBJ2-5; no firm D call. V shed 3 bases and J shed 4 bases, with 15 bases lying between them. Germline CDR1 is SEHNR and CDR2 is FQNEAQ (reference sequence). This CDR3 contains 15 residues.

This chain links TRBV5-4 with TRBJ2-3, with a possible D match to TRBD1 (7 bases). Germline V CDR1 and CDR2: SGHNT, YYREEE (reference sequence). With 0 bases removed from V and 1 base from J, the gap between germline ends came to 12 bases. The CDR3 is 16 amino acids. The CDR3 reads CASSLEGGGGTDTQYF. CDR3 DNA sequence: TGTGCCAGCAGCTTGGAAGGGGGCGGGGGCACAGATACGCAGTATTTT.